This T cell receptor (beta chain) stems from a study of T cell responses to AZD1222 COVID-19 vaccine. Turning to this clone: The antigen is not known.

Here immunoSEQ multiplex PCR was the method, and the copy in TCRdb shows in-frame clones only, minus some. The sample lists 85,000 to 100,000 clones, roughly nine tenths occurring once. This CDR3 has 15 residues. CDR1 MGHRA and CDR2 YSYEKL come from the germline V gene. The V and J ends lost 1 base and 6 bases respectively, with 12 bases between them. Second-dose timings of about 4 or about 12 weeks were pooled. Broader study findings: Spike-specific TCR breadth rose after two AZD1222 doses, and depth rose as well. Mostly white British, mostly female donors; authors suggested clonal diversity may be underestimated. Close to half of spike-specific TCRs reportedly recognize unmutated variant regions.

The chain recombines TRBV4-1 with TRBJ1-4; D perhaps matches TRBD1 (5 bases). This clonotype was obtained from an adult who received the AZD1222 COVID-19 vaccine. This sample comprised peripheral blood, obtained 28 days after the second AZD1222 dose. CDR3 in amino acids: CASSQVGGRDEKLFF. For the CDR3, the DNA is TGCGCCAGCAGCCAAGTTGGTGGCAGGGATGAAAAACTGTTTTTT.